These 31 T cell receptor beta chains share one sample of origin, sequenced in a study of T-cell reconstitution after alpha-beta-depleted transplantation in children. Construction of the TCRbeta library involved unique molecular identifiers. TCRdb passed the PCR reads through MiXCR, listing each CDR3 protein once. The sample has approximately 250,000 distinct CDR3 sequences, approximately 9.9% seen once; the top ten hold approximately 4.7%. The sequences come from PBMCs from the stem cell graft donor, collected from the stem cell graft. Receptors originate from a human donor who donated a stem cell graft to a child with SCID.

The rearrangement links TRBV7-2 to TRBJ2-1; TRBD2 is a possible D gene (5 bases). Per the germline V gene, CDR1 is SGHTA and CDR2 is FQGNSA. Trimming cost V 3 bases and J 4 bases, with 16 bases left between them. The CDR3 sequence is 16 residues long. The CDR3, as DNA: TGTGCCAGCAGCTTTAACTCGGGGTTCGGTTACAATGAGCAGTTCTTC. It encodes CASSFNSGFGYNEQFF.

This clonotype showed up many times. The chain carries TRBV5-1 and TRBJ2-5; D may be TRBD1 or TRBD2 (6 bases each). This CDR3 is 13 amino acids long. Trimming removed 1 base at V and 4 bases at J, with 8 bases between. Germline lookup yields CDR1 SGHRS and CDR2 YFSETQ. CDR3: CASSLWGAETQYF. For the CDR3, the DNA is TGCGCCAGCAGCTTGTGGGGGGCAGAGACCCAGTACTTC.

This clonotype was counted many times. Here the CDR3 reads CASSQMGQGDYEQYF. CDR3 sequence (DNA): TGCGCCAGCAGCCAAATGGGACAGGGGGACTACGAGCAGTACTTC. The chain employs TRBV5-1 and TRBJ2-7; 11 bases fit TRBD1. Germline lookup yields CDR1 SGHRS and CDR2 YFSETQ. There are 15 residues in the CDR3. V lost 4 bases and J lost 3; bases outside the gene matches: 6.

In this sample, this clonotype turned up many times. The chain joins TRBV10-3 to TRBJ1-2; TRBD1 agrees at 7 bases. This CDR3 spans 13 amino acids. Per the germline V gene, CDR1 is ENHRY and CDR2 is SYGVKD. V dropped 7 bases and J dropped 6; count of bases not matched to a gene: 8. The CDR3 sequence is CAITPDRVNGYTF. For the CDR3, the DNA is TGTGCCATCACTCCCGACAGGGTCAATGGCTACACCTTC.

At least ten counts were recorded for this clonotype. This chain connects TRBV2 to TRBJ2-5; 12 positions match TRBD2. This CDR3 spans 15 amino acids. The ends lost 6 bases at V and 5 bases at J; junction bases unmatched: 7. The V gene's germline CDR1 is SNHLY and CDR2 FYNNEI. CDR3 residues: CASSRLAGAYETQYF. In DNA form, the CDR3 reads TGTGCCAGCAGCCGACTAGCGGGGGCATATGAGACCCAGTACTTC.

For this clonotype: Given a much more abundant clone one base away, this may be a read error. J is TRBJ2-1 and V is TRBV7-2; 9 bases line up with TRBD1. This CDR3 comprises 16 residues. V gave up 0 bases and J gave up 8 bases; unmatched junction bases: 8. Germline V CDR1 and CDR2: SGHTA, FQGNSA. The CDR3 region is CASSLAGTGLDYEQFF. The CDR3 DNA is TGTGCCAGCAGCTTAGCGGGGACAGGGCTAGACTATGAGCAGTTCTTC.

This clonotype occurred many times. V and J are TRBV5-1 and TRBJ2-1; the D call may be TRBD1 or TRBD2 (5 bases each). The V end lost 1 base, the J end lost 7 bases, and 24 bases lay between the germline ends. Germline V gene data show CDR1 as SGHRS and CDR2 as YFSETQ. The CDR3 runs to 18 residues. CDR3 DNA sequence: TGCGCCAGCAGCTTGCTTGGGGCGGACTCACTTCGTTTGAATGAGCAGTTCTTC. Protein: CASSLLGADSLRLNEQFF.

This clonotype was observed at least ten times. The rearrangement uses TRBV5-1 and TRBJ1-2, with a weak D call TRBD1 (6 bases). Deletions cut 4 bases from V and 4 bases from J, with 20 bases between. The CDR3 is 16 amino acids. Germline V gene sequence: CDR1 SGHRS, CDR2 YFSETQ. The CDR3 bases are TGCGCCAGCAGCCCCTCCGGTGCGGGGGGCTTCTATGGCTACACCTTC. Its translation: CASSPSGAGGFYGYTF.

CDR3 protein: CASSLDVRPHEQYF. The CDR3 DNA sequence: TGTGCCAGCAGCTTAGACGTCCGGCCGCACGAGCAGTACTTC. The rearrangement uses TRBV7-9 and TRBJ2-7, with D unresolved. This CDR3 spans 14 amino acids. V was cut by 1 base and J by 5 bases, with 12 bases left in between. Germline V gene data show CDR1 as SEHNR and CDR2 as FQNEAQ (reference sequence). The full variable domain, with the rest looked up from reference TRBV7-9 and TRBJ2-7, is DTGVSQNPRHKITKRGQNVTFRCDPISEHNRLYWYRQTLGQGPEFLTYFQNEAQLEKSRLLSDRFSAERPKGSFSTLEIQRTEQGDSAMYLCASSLDVRPHEQYFGPGTRLTVT.

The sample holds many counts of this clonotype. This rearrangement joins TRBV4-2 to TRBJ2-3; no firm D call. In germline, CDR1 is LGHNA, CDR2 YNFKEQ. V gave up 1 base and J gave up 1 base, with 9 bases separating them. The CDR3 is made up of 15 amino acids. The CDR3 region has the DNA TGTGCCAGCAGCCAAGGCCAGTTCGGCACAGATACGCAGTATTTT. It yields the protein CASSQGQFGTDTQYF.

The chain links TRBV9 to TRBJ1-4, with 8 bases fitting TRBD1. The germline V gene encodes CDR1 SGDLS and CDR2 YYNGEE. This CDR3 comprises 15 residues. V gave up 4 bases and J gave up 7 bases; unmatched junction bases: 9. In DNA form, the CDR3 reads TGTGCCAGCAGCCTTTCGACAGGGGAGGGTGAAAAACTGTTTTTT. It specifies CASSLSTGEGEKLFF.

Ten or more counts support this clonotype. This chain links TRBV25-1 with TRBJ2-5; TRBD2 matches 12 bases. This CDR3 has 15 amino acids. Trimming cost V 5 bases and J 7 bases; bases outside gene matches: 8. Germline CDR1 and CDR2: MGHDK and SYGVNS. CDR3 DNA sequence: TGTGCCAGCAGTACCACTAGCGGGGGGCGTGGGACCCAGTACTTC. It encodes CASSTTSGGRGTQYF.

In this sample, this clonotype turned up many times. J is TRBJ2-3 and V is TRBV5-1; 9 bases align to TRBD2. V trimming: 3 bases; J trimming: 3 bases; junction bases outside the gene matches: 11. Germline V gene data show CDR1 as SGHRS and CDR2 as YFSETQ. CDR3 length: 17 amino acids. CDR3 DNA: TGCGCCAGCAGCTGGAAGCGGGGGGAGAACCCAACAGATACGCAGTATTTT. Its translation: CASSWKRGENPTDTQYF.

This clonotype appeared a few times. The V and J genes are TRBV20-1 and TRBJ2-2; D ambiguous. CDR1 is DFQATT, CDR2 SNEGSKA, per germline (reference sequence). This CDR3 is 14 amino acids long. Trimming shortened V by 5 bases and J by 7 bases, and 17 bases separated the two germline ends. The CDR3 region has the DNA TGCAGTGCTCCACCCCCCACTACGGACGGGGAGCTGTTTTTT. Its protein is CSAPPPTTDGELFF.

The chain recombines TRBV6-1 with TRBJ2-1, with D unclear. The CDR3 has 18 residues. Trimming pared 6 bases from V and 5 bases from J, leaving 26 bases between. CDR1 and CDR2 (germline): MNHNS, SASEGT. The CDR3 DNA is TGTGCCAGCAGCCCCAAGAACGTGAGAATCATGCGAGACAATGAGCAGTTCTTC. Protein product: CASSPKNVRIMRDNEQFF.

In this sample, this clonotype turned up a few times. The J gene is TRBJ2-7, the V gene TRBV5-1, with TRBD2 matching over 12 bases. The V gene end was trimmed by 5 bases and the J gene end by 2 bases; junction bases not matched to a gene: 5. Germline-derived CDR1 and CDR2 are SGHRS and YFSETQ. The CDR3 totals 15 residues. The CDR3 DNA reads TGCGCCAGCAGTCCCGGACTAGCGGGGCCCTACGAGCAGTACTTC. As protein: CASSPGLAGPYEQYF.

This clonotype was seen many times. The CDR3 here is CASKSLTGIGEQYF. For the CDR3, the DNA is TGCGCCAGCAAGTCGCTGACGGGGATCGGGGAGCAGTACTTC. The chain joins TRBV5-1 to TRBJ2-7; tentative D call: TRBD2 (5 bases). Germline CDR1 reads SGHRS; CDR2 reads YFSETQ. This CDR3 is built from 14 residues. Trimming cost V 6 bases and J 7 bases, with 20 bases left between them.

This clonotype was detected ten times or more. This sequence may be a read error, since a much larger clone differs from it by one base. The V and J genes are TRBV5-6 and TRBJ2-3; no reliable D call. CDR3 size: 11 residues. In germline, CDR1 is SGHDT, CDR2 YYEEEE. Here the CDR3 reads CASRLGDTQYF. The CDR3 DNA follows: TGTGCCAGCAGATTGGGGGATACGCAGTATTTT.

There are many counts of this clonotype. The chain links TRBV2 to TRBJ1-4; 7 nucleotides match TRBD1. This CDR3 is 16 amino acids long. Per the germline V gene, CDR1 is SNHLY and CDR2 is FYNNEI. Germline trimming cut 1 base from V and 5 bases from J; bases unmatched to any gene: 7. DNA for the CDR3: TGTGCCAGCAGTGAAGGGATAGGGACAGAGAATGAAAAACTGTTTTTT. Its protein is CASSEGIGTENEKLFF.

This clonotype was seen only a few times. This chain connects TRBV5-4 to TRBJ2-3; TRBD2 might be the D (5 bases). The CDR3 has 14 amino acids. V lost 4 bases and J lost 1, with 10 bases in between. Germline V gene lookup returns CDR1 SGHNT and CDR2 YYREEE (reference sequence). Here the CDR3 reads CASSTRRGTDTQYF. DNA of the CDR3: TGTGCCAGCAGCACTAGACGGGGCACAGATACGCAGTATTTT.

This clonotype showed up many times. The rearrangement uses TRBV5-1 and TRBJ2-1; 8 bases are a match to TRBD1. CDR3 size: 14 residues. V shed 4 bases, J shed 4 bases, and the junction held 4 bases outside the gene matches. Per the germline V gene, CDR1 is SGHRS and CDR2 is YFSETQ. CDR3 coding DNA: TGCGCCAGCAGCCCAGGACAGGGATACAATGAGCAGTTCTTC. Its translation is CASSPGQGYNEQFF.

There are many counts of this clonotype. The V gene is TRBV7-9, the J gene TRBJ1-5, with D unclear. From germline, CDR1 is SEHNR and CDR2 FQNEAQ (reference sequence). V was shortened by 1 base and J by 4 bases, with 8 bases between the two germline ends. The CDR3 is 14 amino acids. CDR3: CASSLGFGNQPQHF. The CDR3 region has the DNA TGTGCCAGCAGCTTAGGCTTCGGGAATCAGCCCCAGCATTTT.

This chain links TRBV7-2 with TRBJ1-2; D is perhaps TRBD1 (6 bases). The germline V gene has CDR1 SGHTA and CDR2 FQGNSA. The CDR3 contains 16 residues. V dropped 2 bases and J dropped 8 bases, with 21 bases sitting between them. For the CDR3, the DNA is TGTGCCAGCAGCTTACAGGGGCCTGGCGTCCTATCGGGCTACACCTTC. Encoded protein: CASSLQGPGVLSGYTF.

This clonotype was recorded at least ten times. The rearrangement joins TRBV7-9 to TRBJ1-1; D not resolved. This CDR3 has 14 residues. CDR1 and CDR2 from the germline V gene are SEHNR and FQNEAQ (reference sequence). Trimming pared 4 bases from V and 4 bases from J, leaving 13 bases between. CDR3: CASSSRPPATEAFF. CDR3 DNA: TGTGCCAGCAGCTCCCGCCCGCCGGCCACTGAAGCTTTCTTT.

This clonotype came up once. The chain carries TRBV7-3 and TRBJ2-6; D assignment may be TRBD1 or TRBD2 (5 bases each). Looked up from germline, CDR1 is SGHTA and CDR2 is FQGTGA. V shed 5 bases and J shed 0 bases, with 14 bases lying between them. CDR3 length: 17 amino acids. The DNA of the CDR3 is TGTGCCAGCAGCCGCAGGGACGGTAGCTCTGGGGCCAACGTCCTGACTTTC. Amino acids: CASSRRDGSSGANVLTF.

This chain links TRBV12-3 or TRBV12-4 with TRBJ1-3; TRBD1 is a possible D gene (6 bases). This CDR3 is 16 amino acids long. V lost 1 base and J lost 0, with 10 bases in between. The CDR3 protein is CASSLEQGLSGNTIYF. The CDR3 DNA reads TGTGCCAGCAGTTTAGAACAGGGCCTCTCTGGAAACACCATATATTTT.

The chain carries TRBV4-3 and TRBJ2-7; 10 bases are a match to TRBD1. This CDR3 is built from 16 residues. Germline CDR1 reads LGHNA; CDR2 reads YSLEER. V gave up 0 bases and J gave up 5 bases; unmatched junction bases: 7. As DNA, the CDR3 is TGCGCCAGCAGCCAAGATCCCCCGGGACAGGGGAACGAGCAGTACTTC. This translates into CASSQDPPGQGNEQYF.

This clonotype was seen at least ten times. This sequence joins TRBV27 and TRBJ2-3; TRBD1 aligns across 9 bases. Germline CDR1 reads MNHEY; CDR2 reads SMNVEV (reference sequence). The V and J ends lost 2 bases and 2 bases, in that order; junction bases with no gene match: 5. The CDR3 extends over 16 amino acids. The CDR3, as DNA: TGTGCCAGCAGTTTAACCGGGACAGGGTTCACAGATACGCAGTATTTT. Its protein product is CASSLTGTGFTDTQYF.

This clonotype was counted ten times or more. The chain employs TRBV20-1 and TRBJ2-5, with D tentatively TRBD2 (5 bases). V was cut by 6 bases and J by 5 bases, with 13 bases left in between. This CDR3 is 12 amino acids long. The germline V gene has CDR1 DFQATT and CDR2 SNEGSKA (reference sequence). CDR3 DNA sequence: TGCAGTGCCCCGAGGGTTGCGGAGACCCAGTACTTC. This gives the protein CSAPRVAETQYF.

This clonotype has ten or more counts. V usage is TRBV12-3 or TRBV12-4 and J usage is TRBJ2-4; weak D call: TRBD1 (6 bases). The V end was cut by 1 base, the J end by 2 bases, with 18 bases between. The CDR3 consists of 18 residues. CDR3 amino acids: CASSLGQGKGLTKNIQYF. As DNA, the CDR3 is TGTGCCAGCAGTTTAGGGCAGGGGAAAGGGCTAACCAAAAACATTCAGTACTTC.

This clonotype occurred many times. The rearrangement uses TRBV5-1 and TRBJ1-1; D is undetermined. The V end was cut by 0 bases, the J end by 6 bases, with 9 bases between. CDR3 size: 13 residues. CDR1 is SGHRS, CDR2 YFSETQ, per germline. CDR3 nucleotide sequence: TGCGCCAGCAGCTTGGCTACCGACGCTGAAGCTTTCTTT. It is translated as CASSLATDAEAFF.